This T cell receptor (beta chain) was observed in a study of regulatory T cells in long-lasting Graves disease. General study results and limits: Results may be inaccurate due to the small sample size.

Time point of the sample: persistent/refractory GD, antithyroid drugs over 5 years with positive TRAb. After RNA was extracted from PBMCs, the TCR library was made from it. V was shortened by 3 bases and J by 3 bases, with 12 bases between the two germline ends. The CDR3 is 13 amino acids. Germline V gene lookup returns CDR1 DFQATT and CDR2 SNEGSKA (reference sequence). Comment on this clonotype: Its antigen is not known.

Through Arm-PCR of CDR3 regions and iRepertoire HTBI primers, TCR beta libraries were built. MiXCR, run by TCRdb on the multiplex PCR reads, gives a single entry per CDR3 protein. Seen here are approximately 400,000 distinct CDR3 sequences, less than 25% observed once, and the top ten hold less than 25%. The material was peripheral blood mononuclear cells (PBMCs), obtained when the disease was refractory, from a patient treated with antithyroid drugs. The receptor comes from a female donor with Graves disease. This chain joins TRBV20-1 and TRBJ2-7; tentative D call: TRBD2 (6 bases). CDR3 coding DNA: TGCAGTGCTAGTTTCGGGAGTTTCTACGAGCAGTACTTC. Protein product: CSASFGSFYEQYF.